This T cell receptor (beta chain) is from a study of human T cells and chemical hapten exposure. About the study: Patch tests applied 0.01% DPC to the upper back and were scored after 6 days. Mostly female, the patients presented with alopecia areata, totalis or universalis.

One entry per CDR3 protein results from TCRdb running MiXCR on the RACE reads. The table lists about 360,000 distinct CDR3 sequences, 5.5% to 8% of them singletons, with 7.5% to 9% in the top ten. Sample time point: patch test 1, 2 weeks after DPC sensitization. Treatment reported: therapeutic diphenylcyclopropenone sensitization with weekly scalp DPC. This clonotype was detected only a few times. Its antigen is as yet unknown. Study results and limitations: Patch test score was positively correlated with the counts of TCRs that had expanded at PT1.

CDR1 PRHDT and CDR2 FYEKMQ come from the germline V gene (reference sequence). V gave up 0 bases and J gave up 7 bases, with 9 bases separating them. The CDR3 runs to 14 residues. This receptor was taken from a woman under 30 with alopecia areata. Some clones in this sample may be carry-over from other donors' samples. V and J are TRBV13 and TRBJ1-4; the D is unclear. Sample: whole blood, taken in connection with sensitization to the hapten diphenylcyclopropenone (DPC). The CDR3 nucleotides read TGTGCCAGCAGCTTAGGCAGCGAACGTGAAAAACTGTTTTTT. Amino acid sequence: CASSLGSEREKLFF. The full variable domain, completed using reference TRBV13 and TRBJ1-4, is AAGVIQSPRHLIKEKRETATLKCYPIPRHDTVYWYQQGPGQDPQFLISFYEKMQSDKGSIPDRFSAQQFSDYHSELNMSSLELGDSALYFCASSLGSEREKLFFGSGTQLSVL.